Ten or more counts support the clone carrying this T cell receptor beta chain. Its antigen is as yet unknown. The sample originates from a study of Graves' ophthalmopathy and Graves' hyperthyroidism. The study's findings and limits: Blood was where most expanded thyroid clonotypes above 0.001 frequency also turned up.

The authors amplified TCR beta CDR3 regions, and they did so from RNA transcripts for repertoire sequencing. HTBI primers primed a first-round RT-PCR, and a second-round multiplex PCR followed. TCRdb used MiXCR to reprocess the multiplex PCR reads, holding one entry per CDR3 protein. The sample has over 450,000 distinct CDR3 sequences; under 15% are singletons. The CDR3 totals 14 residues. The J segment lost 4 bases and the V segment lost 4 bases, leaving 7 bases of the junction unmatched. Looked up from germline, CDR1 is SQVTM and CDR2 is ANQGSEA. CAS ≥3, NOSPECS ≥4, moderate-to-severe activity and duration under 3 months marked donors with ophthalmopathy.

The chain is built from TRBV29-1 and TRBJ2-5; 9 positions match TRBD1. Sequenced input: blood. This sequence originates from a woman younger than 45 with Graves' ophthalmopathy. The CDR3 spells CSVVRQGDRETQYF. In nucleotides, the CDR3 is TGCAGCGTTGTTAGACAGGGGGACAGAGAGACCCAGTACTTC. Filled out from reference TRBV29-1 and TRBJ2-5, the complete variable domain reads SAVISQKPSRDICQRGTSLTIQCQVDSQVTMMFWYRQQPGQSLTLIATANQGSEATYESGFVIDKFPISRPNLTFSTLTVSNMSPEDSSIYLCSVVRQGDRETQYFGPGTRLLVL.